One and the same sample provided the 27 T cell receptor beta chains below, sequenced in a study of siplizumab effects on memory and regulatory T cells. Using immunoSEQ multiplex PCR, the repertoire was profiled, and TCRdb retains in-frame clones only, with some absent. The sample includes some 100,000 clones, 94% of them seen just once. Sequencing was carried out using Tregs sorted from blood. These receptor sequences come from a human donor in good health.

V gene TRBV7-4 combines with J gene TRBJ2-6; no clear D gene. The V and J ends lost 5 bases and 3 bases respectively, with 17 bases between them. Germline CDR1 and CDR2: SGHVT and SQSDAQ. The CDR3 length is 17 residues. The CDR3 reads CASSPRPHLGGANVLTF. As DNA, the CDR3 is TGTGCCAGCAGCCCTCGACCGCACCTAGGTGGGGCCAACGTCCTGACTTTC.

The V call is TRBV6-1, the J call TRBJ1-3; D call uncertain. The CDR3 consists of 11 residues. The ends were cut back, 8 bases at V and 6 bases at J, with 8 bases in the middle. In germline, CDR1 is MNHNS, CDR2 SASEGT. DNA for the CDR3: TGTGCCAGCCATGCGTTAAACACCATATATTTT. It translates to CASHALNTIYF.

The rearrangement uses TRBV19 and TRBJ2-7, with 9 bases aligning to TRBD1. Trimming at V came to 1 base and at J to 2 bases, leaving 6 bases not matched to a gene. The germline CDR1 and CDR2 sequences are LNHDA and SQIVND (reference sequence). CDR3 size: 16 residues. The CDR3 DNA follows: TGTGCCAGTAGTATAGCGGGGACAGGGAGAACCTACGAGCAGTACTTC. Residues: CASSIAGTGRTYEQYF.

This sequence joins TRBV10-2 and TRBJ2-5; D remains unclear. Gene TRBJ2-7 matches the end of the DNA better, so the J call may be wrong. Germline-derived CDR1 and CDR2 are WSHSY and SAAADI. There are 15 residues in the CDR3. CDR3 sequence: CASSGSPGLNYEQYF. CDR3 nucleotides: TGCGCCAGCAGTGGTTCGCCAGGTCTTAACTACGAGCAGTACTTC.

This clone has just one count. The chain combines TRBV28 with TRBJ2-1, with D uncertain. Germline lookup yields CDR1 MDHEN and CDR2 SYDVKM. V dropped 4 bases and J dropped 8 bases, with 6 bases sitting between them. The CDR3 length is 11 residues. For the CDR3, the DNA is TGTGCCAGCAGTTCTCATTATGAGCAGTTCTTC. It is translated as CASSSHYEQFF.

The chain uses TRBV15 and TRBJ2-5; D might be TRBD2 (5 bases). Germline V gene lookup returns CDR1 LNHNV and CDR2 YYDKDF (reference sequence). This CDR3 region has 16 residues. The V gene lost 0 bases and the J gene lost 2 bases, with 13 bases spanning the gap. The CDR3 coding sequence is TGTGCCACCAGCAGAGAAAAGCCCTGGGAGCAAGAGACCCAGTACTTC. Encoded protein: CATSREKPWEQETQYF.

The chain links TRBV5-1 to TRBJ2-2; D is uncertain. Germline V CDR1 and CDR2: SGHRS, YFSETQ. The V end was cut by 7 bases, the J end by 2 bases, with 18 bases between. The CDR3 length is 16 residues. CDR3 sequence reads: CASGPITGINTGELFF. The DNA of the CDR3 is TGCGCCAGCGGCCCAATAACTGGCATTAACACCGGGGAGCTGTTTTTT.

This chain links TRBV5-1 with TRBJ2-5, with 15 bases lining up with TRBD2. The germline CDR1 and CDR2 sequences are SGHRS and YFSETQ. J lost 4 bases, V lost 3 bases, and 4 bases had no gene match. CDR3 length: 16 residues. CDR3 loop: CASSSGLAGGSETQYF. Here the CDR3 DNA reads TGCGCCAGCAGCTCGGGACTAGCGGGAGGATCAGAGACCCAGTACTTC.

The chain combines TRBV2 with TRBJ2-7, with 9 nucleotides matching TRBD2. The junction had 11 bases not matched to a gene; V was cut back by 6 bases and J by 2 bases. Germline V gene data show CDR1 as SNHLY and CDR2 as FYNNEI. This CDR3 comprises 16 residues. This CDR3 is CASRPRYSSGAYEQYF. CDR3 in DNA: TGTGCCAGCAGACCACGCTACTCTAGCGGGGCCTACGAGCAGTACTTC.

The gene calls are TRBV27 and TRBJ2-1, with a possible D match to TRBD2 (7 bases). Trimming took 4 bases from V and 5 from J, leaving 18 bases between them. Germline V lookup: CDR1 MNHEY, CDR2 SMNVEV (reference sequence). The CDR3 has 16 amino acids. This CDR3 reads CASSSYPGGVHNEQFF. The CDR3 DNA follows: TGTGCCAGCAGTTCCTATCCGGGGGGCGTACACAATGAGCAGTTCTTC.

The rearrangement joins TRBV11-2 to TRBJ2-3, with 7 bases that match TRBD2. V shed 4 bases and J 1 base; nucleotides not matched to a gene: 8. The CDR3 has 16 amino acids. The germline V gene has CDR1 SGHAT and CDR2 FQNNGV. CDR3: CASSSLAGRGTDTQYF. The CDR3 DNA is TGTGCCAGCAGCTCCCTAGCAGGGAGGGGCACAGATACGCAGTATTTT.

J is TRBJ2-7 and V is TRBV5-4; 8 bases line up with TRBD1. There are 14 residues in the CDR3. Losses at the gene ends were 3 bases for V and 4 bases for J; bases not matched to a gene: 6. Germline values: CDR1 SGHNT, CDR2 YYREEE (reference sequence). This CDR3 is CASSYRGSLYEQYF. CDR3 DNA: TGTGCCAGCAGCTACAGGGGGAGTTTGTACGAGCAGTACTTC.

This clone has a single count. The CDR3 DNA reads as TGCGCCAGCAGGGACAGTGCCTGGAGAACTGAAGCTTTCTTT. It specifies CASRDSAWRTEAFF. The chain couples TRBV10-2 to TRBJ1-1; possible D gene TRBD1, 6 bases. Trimming took off 6 bases at V and 5 bases at J, with 16 bases between the two ends. Germline assignment: CDR1 WSHSY and CDR2 SAAADI. This CDR3 contains 14 residues.

The CDR3 DNA reads TGCGCCAGCAGCTTAGGCCATTTGGGCAATGAGCAGTTCTTC. The encoded protein is CASSLGHLGNEQFF. This rearrangement joins TRBV5-1 to TRBJ2-1; the D is unclear. V was trimmed by 2 bases and J by 6 bases, leaving 12 bases between them. The CDR3 runs 14 residues. The germline CDR1 and CDR2 sequences are SGHRS and YFSETQ.

This CDR3 is CSVGRGGELFF. The DNA of the CDR3 is TGCAGCGTTGGTAGGGGCGGGGAGCTGTTTTTT. V usage is TRBV29-1 and J usage is TRBJ2-2; tentatively, D is TRBD1 (5 bases). Germline CDR1 SQVTM, CDR2 ANQGSEA. This CDR3 spans 11 amino acids. Trimming took off 4 bases at V and 7 bases at J, with 7 bases between the two ends.

The chain couples TRBV2 to TRBJ2-6, with D maybe TRBD1 (5 bases). The germline V gene encodes CDR1 SNHLY and CDR2 FYNNEI. Trimming cost V 6 bases and J 0 bases, with 12 bases left between them. This CDR3 region has 16 residues. The CDR3 coding sequence is TGTGCCAGCAGCCCTTTAAGGGGCTCTGGGGCCAACGTCCTGACTTTC. It translates to CASSPLRGSGANVLTF. The full variable domain, with the rest looked up from reference TRBV2 and TRBJ2-6, is EPEVTQTPSHQVTQMGQEVILRCVPISNHLYFYWYRQILGQKVEFLVSFYNNEISEKSEIFDDQFSVERPDGSNFTLKIRSTKLEDSAMYFCASSPLRGSGANVLTFGAGSRLTVL.

Here the CDR3 reads CAIRAGGSPTDTQYF. Written as DNA, the CDR3 is TGTGCCATCAGGGCGGGAGGGTCCCCTACAGATACGCAGTATTTT. This chain links TRBV10-3 with TRBJ2-3; 9 positions match TRBD2. The CDR3 has 15 amino acids. Looked up from germline, CDR1 is ENHRY and CDR2 is SYGVKD. The junction had 7 bases not matched to a gene; V was cut back by 6 bases and J by 3 bases.

This clone was counted a single time. The chain has TRBV4-2 and TRBJ2-3, with unresolved D. The CDR3 consists of 15 residues. Germline V gene sequence: CDR1 LGHNA, CDR2 YNFKEQ. Trimming stripped 2 bases from V and 0 bases from J, with 9 bases between. The chain's CDR3 is CASSQLRPSTDTQYF. The CDR3 bases are TGTGCCAGCAGCCAACTGAGGCCTAGCACAGATACGCAGTATTTT.

The sample holds one count of this clone. The rearrangement joins TRBV5-6 to TRBJ2-7; D is unresolved. The CDR3 consists of 12 residues. Germline V lookup: CDR1 SGHDT, CDR2 YYEEEE. Trimming took 1 base from V and 4 from J, leaving 6 bases between them. Here the CDR3 reads CASSLFAYEQYF. The CDR3 nucleotides are TGTGCCAGCAGCTTGTTTGCATACGAGCAGTACTTC. Filled out from reference TRBV5-6 and TRBJ2-7, the complete variable domain reads DAGVTQSPTHLIKTRGQQVTLRCSPKSGHDTVSWYQQALGQGPQFIFQYYEEEERQRGNFPDRFSGHQFPNYSSELNVNALLLGDSALYLCASSLFAYEQYFGPGTRLTVT.

The V and J genes are TRBV5-5 and TRBJ2-7; 8 nucleotides match TRBD1. After removal of 4 bases from V and 0 bases from J, the junction contained 6 bases not matched to a gene. The CDR3 loop spans 15 amino acids. Germline V gene lookup returns CDR1 SGHKS and CDR2 YYEKEE (reference sequence). The CDR3 DNA reads TGTGCCAGCAGCCCCGGGACAGGAGTCTCCTACGAGCAGTACTTC. Translation: CASSPGTGVSYEQYF.

The chain couples TRBV5-4 to TRBJ2-7, with D possibly called TRBD1 or TRBD2 (6 bases each). Germline lookup yields CDR1 SGHNT and CDR2 YYREEE (reference sequence). V lost 4 bases to trimming and J lost 5 bases, with 10 bases between them. The CDR3 has 12 amino acids. CDR3 in amino acids: CASSRGDDEQYF. As DNA, the CDR3 is TGTGCCAGCAGCAGGGGGGATGACGAGCAGTACTTC.

The chain joins TRBV27 to TRBJ2-6, with unresolved D. This CDR3 is built from 15 residues. V lost 2 bases to trimming and J lost 4 bases, with 9 bases between them. The germline V gene has CDR1 MNHEY and CDR2 SMNVEV (reference sequence). The chain's CDR3 is CASSLPPVGANVLTF. CDR3 coding DNA: TGTGCCAGCAGTTTACCTCCGGTGGGGGCCAACGTCCTGACTTTC.

V usage is TRBV5-1 and J usage is TRBJ2-3; TRBD2 might be the D (6 bases). The CDR3 is 15 residues long. The V end was cut by 0 bases, the J end by 5 bases, with 13 bases between. From germline, CDR1 is SGHRS and CDR2 YFSETQ. The CDR3 DNA sequence: TGCGCCAGCAGCTTGGATGGGGGAGGAGTAGATACGCAGTATTTT. Protein product: CASSLDGGGVDTQYF.

This chain links TRBV3-1 (or the pseudogene TRBV3-2) with TRBJ2-7; no definite D call. This CDR3 is built from 8 residues. With 4 bases removed from V and 9 bases from J, the gap between germline ends came to 1 base. Germline V gene data show CDR1 as LGHDT and CDR2 as YNNKEL (reference sequence). For the CDR3, the DNA is TGTGCCAGCAGCCCGCAGTACTTC. Its protein product is CASSPQYF.

The rearrangement joins TRBV7-6 to TRBJ2-7, with 9 positions matching TRBD2. The J segment lost 2 bases and the V segment lost 5 bases, leaving 13 bases of the junction unmatched. The CDR3 has 17 residues. CDR1 is SGHVS and CDR2 is FNYEAQ in the germline V gene. CDR3 nucleotide sequence: TGTGCCAGCAGCAAATCCCCCTGGCGGGAGGGTCCCTACGAGCAGTACTTC. Encoded protein: CASSKSPWREGPYEQYF.

The chain uses TRBV5-1 and TRBJ1-1; D call uncertain. V was cut by 2 bases and J by 0 bases, with 8 bases left in between. The length of the CDR3 is 14 residues. The germline V gene has CDR1 SGHRS and CDR2 YFSETQ. The CDR3 sequence is CASSFGRLNTEAFF. The CDR3 coding sequence is TGCGCCAGCAGCTTTGGACGGTTGAACACTGAAGCTTTCTTT.

The chain has TRBV7-9 and TRBJ2-7; possibly TRBD2 for D (6 bases). Germline loops: CDR1 SEHNR, CDR2 FQNEAQ (reference sequence). The CDR3 is made up of 12 amino acids. V lost 8 bases and J 3 bases, leaving 11 bases between the germline ends. The CDR3 nucleotides read TGTGCCAGCGTCCGGGGAGGCTACGAGCAGTACTTC. Residues: CASVRGGYEQYF.